This is a list of T cell receptor beta chains from one sample in a study of T cell responses to AZD1222 COVID-19 vaccine. Sequencing used immunoSEQ multiplex PCR; TCRdb keeps in-frame clones, though not all of them. This sample carries 200,000 or so clones, 75% to 90% of them seen once, and the ten largest clones take about 6.1%. The source material was peripheral blood, sampled on day 0 of AZD1222 vaccination. The source of these receptors is an adult in good health. Each CDR3 is given with its conserved first and last residue. The D gene is left open where the match is weak. Expanded clones get a size class; other rows say once, few or many, or leave the size out.

d_gene: -
abundance: -
v_gene: TRBV25-1
j_gene: TRBJ1-2
CDR3nt: TGTGCCAGCAGTAACACGAACTATGGCTACACCTTC
CDR3aa: CASSNTNYGYTF

d_gene: -
abundance: -
v_gene: TRBV28
j_gene: TRBJ2-3
CDR3nt: TGTGCCAGCAGTCCCACCGGAGTGGGGCAGGGTCGCACAGATACGCAGTATTTT
CDR3aa: CASSPTGVGQGRTDTQYF

d_gene: -
abundance: -
v_gene: TRBV19
j_gene: TRBJ1-5
CDR3nt: TGTGCCAGTACCTCATCGACAGCTAGCAATCAGCCCCAGCATTTT
CDR3aa: CASTSSTASNQPQHF

d_gene: TRBD1
abundance: -
v_gene: TRBV6-5
j_gene: TRBJ1-5
CDR3nt: TGTGCCATCTCATCCACAGGGGGTCAGCCCCAGCATTTT
CDR3aa: CAISSTGGQPQHF

d_gene: -
abundance: -
v_gene: TRBV28
j_gene: TRBJ1-2
CDR3nt: TGTGCCAGCAGTTTGAGACAGGTCGGGGGCTACACCTTC
CDR3aa: CASSLRQVGGYTF

d_gene: -
abundance: -
v_gene: TRBV7-2
j_gene: TRBJ2-1
CDR3nt: TGTGCCAGCACCCCGAGGGAGGGGGGGCCGCATGAGCAGTTCTTC
CDR3aa: CASTPREGGPHEQFF

d_gene: -
abundance: -
v_gene: TRBV5-5
j_gene: TRBJ1-2
CDR3nt: TGTGCCAGCAGCTCCGTCACAGGGTCCTATGGCTACACCTTC
CDR3aa: CASSSVTGSYGYTF

d_gene: TRBD1
abundance: -
v_gene: TRBV5-1
j_gene: TRBJ1-2
CDR3nt: TGCGCCAGCAGCCCCGATGGACAGGCCTATGGCTACACCTTC
CDR3aa: CASSPDGQAYGYTF

d_gene: TRBD2
abundance: -
v_gene: TRBV9
j_gene: TRBJ2-3
CDR3nt: TGTGCCAGCAGCGTACGAGCGGGGATAGATACGCAGTATTTT
CDR3aa: CASSVRAGIDTQYF

d_gene: -
abundance: -
v_gene: TRBV5-4
j_gene: TRBJ1-5
CDR3nt: TGTGCCAGCAGCTTATGGGGATCCAGCAATCAGCCCCAGCATTTT
CDR3aa: CASSLWGSSNQPQHF

d_gene: -
abundance: -
v_gene: TRBV21-1
j_gene: TRBJ1-5
CDR3nt: TGTGCCAGCGGCACAGGGGAAGGAGGCAATCAGCCCCAGCATTTT
CDR3aa: CASGTGEGGNQPQHF

d_gene: -
abundance: -
v_gene: TRBV18
j_gene: TRBJ2-7
CDR3nt: TGTGCCAGCTCACCACCGGGGACCCCGACATACGAGCAGTACTTC
CDR3aa: CASSPPGTPTYEQYF

d_gene: TRBD1
abundance: once
v_gene: TRBV23-1
j_gene: TRBJ2-4
CDR3nt: TGCGCCAGTAAGGGGGACAGGCCTCACCGATCTGCCATACGAATTCACCGAATTCAGTACTTC
CDR3aa: CASKGDRPHRSAIRIHRIQYF

d_gene: -
abundance: -
v_gene: TRBV28
j_gene: TRBJ1-5
CDR3nt: TGTGCCAGCAGCCAGGGTTTTCAGCCCCAGCATTTT
CDR3aa: CASSQGFQPQHF

d_gene: TRBD2
abundance: -
v_gene: TRBV7-2
j_gene: TRBJ2-7
CDR3nt: TGTGCCAGCAGCCCATTAGCGGGAGGGCAGTCCGAGCAGTACTTC
CDR3aa: CASSPLAGGQSEQYF

d_gene: -
abundance: -
v_gene: TRBV6-2/TRBV6-3
j_gene: TRBJ1-5
CDR3nt: TGTGCCAGCAGTTACTCGGGCCTTCGTTTCGGCCATCAGCCCCAGCATTTT
CDR3aa: CASSYSGLRFGHQPQHF

d_gene: -
abundance: -
v_gene: TRBV3-1/TRBV3-2
j_gene: TRBJ1-5
CDR3nt: TGTGCCAGCAGCCAAGATGAGGGCGCGGGGAATCAGCCCCAGCATTTT
CDR3aa: CASSQDEGAGNQPQHF

d_gene: -
abundance: -
v_gene: TRBV28
j_gene: TRBJ2-1
CDR3nt: TGTGCCAGCAGCTCCCCCGCGGCGTTCGCCTACAATGAGCAGTTCTTC
CDR3aa: CASSSPAAFAYNEQFF

d_gene: TRBD1
abundance: -
v_gene: TRBV5-1
j_gene: TRBJ1-1
CDR3nt: TGCGCCAGCAGCTCAACCACAGGGGGCACTGAAGCTTTCTTT
CDR3aa: CASSSTTGGTEAFF

d_gene: TRBD2
abundance: -
v_gene: TRBV2
j_gene: TRBJ2-2
CDR3nt: TGTGCCAGCAGCGAGGGAGCGGGGGTCTCGATGTTTTTT
CDR3aa: CASSEGAGVSMFF

d_gene: -
abundance: -
v_gene: TRBV30
j_gene: TRBJ1-1
CDR3nt: TGTGCCTGGACCATGGGGGGGAAAACTGAAGCTTTCTTT
CDR3aa: CAWTMGGKTEAFF

d_gene: TRBD2
abundance: -
v_gene: TRBV15
j_gene: TRBJ2-1
CDR3nt: TGTGCCACCAGCAGACCACTAGCGGGGGGGCGGAGCAATGAGCAGTTCTTC
CDR3aa: CATSRPLAGGRSNEQFF

d_gene: -
abundance: -
v_gene: TRBV29-1
j_gene: TRBJ1-1
CDR3nt: TGCAGCGTCACCCAGAGCGGGGGCACTGAAGCTTTCTTT
CDR3aa: CSVTQSGGTEAFF

d_gene: -
abundance: -
v_gene: TRBV6-5
j_gene: TRBJ1-2
CDR3nt: TGTGCCAGCAGTTCCCCACAGGGAGCCGGCTATGGCTACACCTTC
CDR3aa: CASSSPQGAGYGYTF

d_gene: TRBD2
abundance: -
v_gene: TRBV5-1
j_gene: TRBJ2-3
CDR3nt: TGCGCCAGCAGCCGGACTAGCGGGGTTACAGATACGCAGTATTTT
CDR3aa: CASSRTSGVTDTQYF

d_gene: TRBD1
abundance: -
v_gene: TRBV7-9
j_gene: TRBJ2-7
CDR3nt: TGTGCCAGCAGCCGCGACAGGGAGAGGAACTACGAGCAGTACTTC
CDR3aa: CASSRDRERNYEQYF

d_gene: -
abundance: -
v_gene: TRBV5-6
j_gene: TRBJ1-3
CDR3nt: TGTGCCAGCAGCTCGCAGGGATCTGGAAACACCATATATTTT
CDR3aa: CASSSQGSGNTIYF

d_gene: -
abundance: few
v_gene: TRBV6-2/TRBV6-3
j_gene: TRBJ1-2
CDR3nt: TGTGCCAGCAGTTACTCGAGGCAGGGCCTAAGCTACACCTTC
CDR3aa: CASSYSRQGLSYTF

d_gene: -
abundance: -
v_gene: TRBV7-3
j_gene: TRBJ2-3
CDR3nt: TGTGCCAGCAGCCCTACTAGCACAGATACGCAGTATTTT
CDR3aa: CASSPTSTDTQYF

d_gene: -
abundance: few
v_gene: TRBV6-4
j_gene: TRBJ1-2
CDR3nt: TGTGCCAGCAGTGGTGATGGATATGGCTACACCTTC
CDR3aa: CASSGDGYGYTF

d_gene: -
abundance: -
v_gene: TRBV6-5
j_gene: TRBJ2-5
CDR3nt: TGTGCCAGCAGTTACGTGGTCCAAGAGACCCAGTACTTC
CDR3aa: CASSYVVQETQYF

d_gene: TRBD1
abundance: -
v_gene: TRBV9
j_gene: TRBJ1-2
CDR3nt: TGTGCCAGCAGCGTAGGAGGACAGGAAAATTATGGCTACACCTTC
CDR3aa: CASSVGGQENYGYTF

d_gene: TRBD1
abundance: once
v_gene: TRBV5-1
j_gene: TRBJ2-1
CDR3nt: TGCGCCAGCAGCTTAGGGGACAGGGATGACAATGAGCAGTTCTTC
CDR3aa: CASSLGDRDDNEQFF

d_gene: -
abundance: -
v_gene: TRBV11-2
j_gene: TRBJ2-3
CDR3nt: TGTGCCAGCAGCTCGGAGGGGGGAGGGCCTCGTACGCAGTATTTT
CDR3aa: CASSSEGGGPRTQYF

d_gene: TRBD1
abundance: -
v_gene: TRBV28
j_gene: TRBJ1-2
CDR3nt: TGTGCCAGCAGACGGACAGGCGGGAGGGGCTACACCTTC
CDR3aa: CASRRTGGRGYTF

d_gene: -
abundance: -
v_gene: TRBV5-6
j_gene: TRBJ1-2
CDR3nt: TGTGCCAGCAGCCGCGGGAGACAGAGGAACTATGGCTACACCTTC
CDR3aa: CASSRGRQRNYGYTF

d_gene: -
abundance: once
v_gene: TRBV18
j_gene: TRBJ1-3
CDR3nt: TGTGCCAGCTCACCGACCAGGGGATTAAGCTCTGGAAACACCATATATTTT
CDR3aa: CASSPTRGLSSGNTIYF

d_gene: TRBD1
abundance: -
v_gene: TRBV30
j_gene: TRBJ2-7
CDR3nt: TGTGCCTGGGGACAGGGGGTTTACGAGCAGTACTTC
CDR3aa: CAWGQGVYEQYF

d_gene: TRBD1
abundance: once
v_gene: TRBV12-3/TRBV12-4
j_gene: TRBJ1-2
CDR3nt: TGTGCCAGCAGTCGGGACAGGGGGTATGGCTACACCTTC
CDR3aa: CASSRDRGYGYTF

d_gene: -
abundance: few
v_gene: TRBV11-2
j_gene: TRBJ2-5
CDR3nt: TGTGCCAGCAGCTTAGCGGTGCAAGAGACCCAGTACTTC
CDR3aa: CASSLAVQETQYF

d_gene: TRBD1
abundance: -
v_gene: TRBV10-3
j_gene: TRBJ1-5
CDR3nt: TGTGCCATCAGGGGACAGGGGAATCAGCCCCAGCATTTT
CDR3aa: CAIRGQGNQPQHF

d_gene: TRBD2
abundance: -
v_gene: TRBV5-1
j_gene: TRBJ2-5
CDR3nt: TGCGCCAGCAGCCCCGGGACTAGCGGGAGAGGGGAGACCCAGTACTTC
CDR3aa: CASSPGTSGRGETQYF

d_gene: -
abundance: -
v_gene: TRBV5-6
j_gene: TRBJ2-7
CDR3nt: TGTGCCAGCAGCTACAACTTAGAGCAGTACTTC
CDR3aa: CASSYNLEQYF

d_gene: TRBD2
abundance: -
v_gene: TRBV5-1
j_gene: TRBJ2-1
CDR3nt: TGCGCCAGCAGCTCCGGGACTAGCGGACCCAATGAGCAGTTCTTC
CDR3aa: CASSSGTSGPNEQFF

d_gene: TRBD2
abundance: -
v_gene: TRBV4-2
j_gene: TRBJ2-2
CDR3nt: TGTGCCAGCAGCAACAGCGGGAGAGGAACCGGGGAGCTGTTTTTT
CDR3aa: CASSNSGRGTGELFF

d_gene: TRBD2
abundance: -
v_gene: TRBV5-1
j_gene: TRBJ2-3
CDR3nt: TGCGCCAGCAGCACAGTAGGGACTAGGAGGACAGATACGCAGTATTTT
CDR3aa: CASSTVGTRRTDTQYF

d_gene: TRBD1
abundance: -
v_gene: TRBV29-1
j_gene: TRBJ1-2
CDR3nt: TGCAGCGTTAGAAGCGGGACAGGTGGTGGCTACACCTTC
CDR3aa: CSVRSGTGGGYTF